A selection of T cell receptor beta chains follows, all from one sample in a study of shared clonotypes between healthy human individuals. TCRdb's table, derived via immunoSEQ multiplex PCR, lists solely in-frame clones and lacks some. The sample lists about 1 million clones, about 80% occurring once. The sequencing input was memory CD4+ T cells sorted from blood. The receptors here all came from a man aged 18 to 30 in good health. Both conserved end residues are part of each CDR3. The order of the fields is V gene, D gene, J gene, clone size, CDR3 protein, CDR3 DNA. The D gene is left open where the match is weak. Clone size is given for some rows only: seen once, a few or many times, or a class if the clone is expanded.

TRBV11-2	NA	TRBJ1-6	NA	CASSARTEYNSPLHF	TGTGCCAGCAGCGCCCGGACGGAATATAATTCACCCCTCCACTTT
TRBV5-4	NA	TRBJ2-1	many	CASSLGGGNGGNEQFF	TGTGCCAGCAGCTTGGGAGGGGGGAACGGAGGCAATGAGCAGTTCTTC
TRBV7-2	TRBD2	TRBJ2-5	NA	CASSSLGLSGETQYF	TGTGCCAGCAGCTCCCTTGGGCTTAGCGGGGAGACCCAGTACTTC
TRBV10-3	NA	TRBJ2-1	NA	CAISTQRANNEQFF	TGTGCCATCAGTACCCAGCGGGCTAACAATGAGCAGTTCTTC
TRBV5-1	TRBD1	TRBJ2-1	NA	CASSLVQGANEQFF	TGCGCCAGCAGCTTGGTCCAGGGGGCGAATGAGCAGTTCTTC
TRBV6-5	NA	TRBJ1-3	NA	CASSLSGGHAGNTIYF	TGTGCCAGCAGTTTAAGTGGGGGACACGCTGGAAACACCATATATTTT
TRBV7-2	NA	TRBJ2-7	NA	CASSPTEYEQYF	TGTGCCAGCAGCCCGACTGAGTACGAGCAGTACTTC
TRBV6-5	TRBD2	TRBJ2-7	NA	CASRGYGTSDYEQYF	TGTGCCAGCAGGGGCTATGGGACTAGCGACTACGAGCAGTACTTC
TRBV1	NA	TRBJ2-3	NA	CTSSQNRARLVSTDTQYF	TGCACCAGCAGCCAGAATCGGGCTAGACTAGTGAGCACAGATACGCAGTATTTT
TRBV28	TRBD1	TRBJ2-7	NA	CASSLRDRPTYEQYF	TGTGCCAGCAGCTTACGGGACAGGCCTACCTACGAGCAGTACTTC
TRBV18	NA	TRBJ2-5	NA	CASSPPGERQETQYF	TGTGCCAGCTCACCACCAGGGGAAAGGCAAGAGACCCAGTACTTC
TRBV2	NA	TRBJ1-6	few	CASRGRTENSPLHF	TGTGCCAGCAGGGGTAGGACGGAGAATTCACCCCTCCACTTT
TRBV9	TRBD2	TRBJ2-5	NA	CASSSRGGLEETQYF	TGTGCCAGCAGCTCACGCGGGGGACTAGAGGAGACCCAGTACTTC
TRBV18	NA	TRBJ2-1	NA	CASSPRQALDEQFF	TGTGCCAGCTCACCGAGACAGGCCTTGGATGAGCAGTTCTTC
TRBV30	TRBD2	TRBJ2-7	NA	CAWSFRSRLAGSREQYF	TGTGCCTGGAGTTTCAGGAGTCGACTAGCGGGGTCAAGAGAGCAGTACTTC
TRBV5-1	TRBD1	TRBJ2-7	NA	CASSLGGTGGYEQYF	TGCGCCAGCAGCTTGGGCGGGACAGGGGGCTACGAGCAGTACTTC
TRBV19	NA	TRBJ1-2	NA	CASSIGPTPGGYTF	TGTGCCAGTAGTATCGGACCCACGCCGGGGGGCTACACCTTC
TRBV19	NA	TRBJ2-7	NA	CASSNGKAGEQYF	TGTGCCAGTAGTAACGGGAAGGCGGGCGAGCAGTACTTC
TRBV7-9	NA	TRBJ2-7	NA	CASTLSRGPNSYEQYF	TGTGCCAGCACCCTTTCTAGGGGCCCAAATTCCTACGAGCAGTACTTC
TRBV5-1	TRBD2	TRBJ2-7	NA	CASSLTSGIAGEQYF	TGCGCCAGCAGCTTGACTAGCGGGATAGCGGGCGAGCAGTACTTC
TRBV5-1	TRBD2	TRBJ2-7	NA	CASKLGGGDYEQYF	TGCGCCAGCAAGCTGGGGGGAGGGGACTACGAGCAGTACTTC
TRBV7-8	TRBD1	TRBJ2-7	NA	CASSPGQGTYEEQYF	TGTGCCAGCAGCCCTGGACAGGGTACGTATGAGGAGCAGTACTTC
TRBV11-2	NA	TRBJ1-1	NA	CASSLGFEGHTEAFF	TGTGCCAGCAGCTTAGGGTTCGAGGGGCACACTGAAGCTTTCTTT
TRBV19	TRBD1	TRBJ1-2	NA	CASSMGPGQGGNYGYTF	TGTGCCAGTAGTATGGGCCCGGGACAGGGTGGAAACTATGGCTACACCTTC
TRBV18	NA	TRBJ2-7	NA	CASSPGPPGLYEQYF	TGTGCCAGCTCACCGGGTCCTCCAGGTCTCTACGAGCAGTACTTC
TRBV29-1	NA	TRBJ2-3	NA	CSVEAGLAGDTQYF	TGCAGCGTTGAAGCCGGACTTGCTGGGGATACGCAGTATTTT
TRBV2	NA	TRBJ1-4	NA	CASSVGLAGEKLFF	TGTGCCAGCAGTGTTGGGCTAGCGGGTGAAAAACTGTTTTTT
TRBV10-2	TRBD2	TRBJ2-3	NA	CASSQRGGGTDTQYF	TGCGCCAGCAGTCAGCGGGGGGGCGGGACAGATACGCAGTATTTT
TRBV5-4	NA	TRBJ2-2	few	CASSLELSNTGELFF	TGTGCCAGCAGCTTGGAGCTGTCGAACACCGGGGAGCTGTTTTTT
TRBV6-1	NA	TRBJ2-1	NA	CASIFGGANNEQFF	TGTGCCAGCATCTTTGGGGGAGCGAACAATGAGCAGTTCTTC
TRBV10-3	TRBD2	TRBJ2-2	NA	CAISPPGGRDTGELFF	TGTGCCATCAGCCCCCCGGGGGGGCGTGACACCGGGGAGCTGTTTTTT
TRBV7-2	TRBD2	TRBJ2-7	NA	CASSSPGLAAYEQYF	TGTGCCAGCAGCTCCCCGGGACTAGCGGCTTACGAGCAGTACTTC